This T cell receptor (beta chain) is drawn from a study of blood T cell repertoires in COVID-19. Study summary: The United States, Italy and Spain provided the acute and convalescent COVID-19 samples.

The count of this clone is one. There are 15 residues in the CDR3. V lost 2 bases and J lost 9; bases outside the gene matches: 4. Germline CDR1 reads LGHNA; CDR2 reads YSLEER. Repertoires were generated with immunoSEQ multiplex PCR, while TCRdb's copy carries only in-frame clones and drops some. Seen here are about 17,000 clones, 85% to 90% observed once, and the top ten hold about 13%. The source material was peripheral blood. The clonotype comes from a man aged 60 to 75 with active COVID-19. The chain combines TRBV4-3 with TRBJ2-5; 15 bases align to TRBD2. The chain's CDR3 is CASSQRTSGGAPQYF. For the CDR3, the DNA is TGCGCCAGCAGCCAACGGACTAGCGGGGGGGCGCCCCAGTACTTC.